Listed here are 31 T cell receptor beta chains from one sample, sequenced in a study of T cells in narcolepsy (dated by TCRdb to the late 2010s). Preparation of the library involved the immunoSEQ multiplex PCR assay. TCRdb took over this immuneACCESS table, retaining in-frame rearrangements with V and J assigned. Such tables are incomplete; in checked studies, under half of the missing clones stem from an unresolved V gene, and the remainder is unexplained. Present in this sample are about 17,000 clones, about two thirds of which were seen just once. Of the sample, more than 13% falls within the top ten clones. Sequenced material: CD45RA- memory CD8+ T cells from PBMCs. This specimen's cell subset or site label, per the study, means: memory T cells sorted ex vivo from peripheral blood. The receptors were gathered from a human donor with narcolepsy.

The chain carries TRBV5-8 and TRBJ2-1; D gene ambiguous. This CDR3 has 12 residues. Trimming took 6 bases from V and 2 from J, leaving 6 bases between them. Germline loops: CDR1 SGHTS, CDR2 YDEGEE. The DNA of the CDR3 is TGTGCCAGCACCCCCCCCTACAATGAGCAGTTCTTC. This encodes CASTPPYNEQFF.

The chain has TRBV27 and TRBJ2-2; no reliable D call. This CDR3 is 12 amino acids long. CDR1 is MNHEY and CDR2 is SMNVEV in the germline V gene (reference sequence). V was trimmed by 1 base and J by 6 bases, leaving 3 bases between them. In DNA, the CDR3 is TGTGCCAGCAGTTTATTATCCGGGGAGCTGTTTTTT. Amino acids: CASSLLSGELFF.

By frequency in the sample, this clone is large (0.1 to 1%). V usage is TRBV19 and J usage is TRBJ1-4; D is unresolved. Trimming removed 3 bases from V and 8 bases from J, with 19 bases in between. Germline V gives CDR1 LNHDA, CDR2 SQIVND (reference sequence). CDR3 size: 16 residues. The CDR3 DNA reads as TGTGCCAGTAGTATGACTCGGGATCCCGATACCGAAAAACTGTTTTTT. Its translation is CASSMTRDPDTEKLFF.

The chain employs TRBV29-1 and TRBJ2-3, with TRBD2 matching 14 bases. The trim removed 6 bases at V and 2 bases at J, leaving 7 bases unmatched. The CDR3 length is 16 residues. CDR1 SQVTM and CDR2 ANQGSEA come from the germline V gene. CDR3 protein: CSVARTSGGLTDTQYF. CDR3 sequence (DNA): TGCAGCGTCGCAAGGACTAGCGGGGGGCTCACAGATACGCAGTATTTT.

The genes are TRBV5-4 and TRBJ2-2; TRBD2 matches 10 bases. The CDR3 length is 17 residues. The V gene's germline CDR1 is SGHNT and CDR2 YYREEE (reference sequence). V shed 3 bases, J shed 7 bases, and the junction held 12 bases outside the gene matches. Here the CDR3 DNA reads TGTGCCAGCAGCTACCCGGATAGCGGGAGGAGCGGCGGGGAGCTGTTTTTT. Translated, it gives CASSYPDSGRSGGELFF.

CDR3 sequence (DNA): TGTGCCAGAGGACCTCTCGGGGACACCATATATTTT. The encoded protein is CARGPLGDTIYF. The V gene is TRBV7-9, the J gene TRBJ1-3; no clear D. The V end was cut by 9 bases, the J end by 8 bases, with 14 bases between. The germline gives CDR1 SEHNR, CDR2 FQNEAQ (reference sequence). The CDR3 spans 12 residues.

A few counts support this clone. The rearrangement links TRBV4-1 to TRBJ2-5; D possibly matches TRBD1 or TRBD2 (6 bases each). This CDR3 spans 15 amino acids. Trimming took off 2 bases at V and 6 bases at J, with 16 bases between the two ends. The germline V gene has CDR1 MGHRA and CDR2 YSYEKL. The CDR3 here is CASSQLTGTRQTQYF. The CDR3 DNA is TGCGCCAGCAGCCAACTTACAGGGACTCGGCAGACCCAGTACTTC.

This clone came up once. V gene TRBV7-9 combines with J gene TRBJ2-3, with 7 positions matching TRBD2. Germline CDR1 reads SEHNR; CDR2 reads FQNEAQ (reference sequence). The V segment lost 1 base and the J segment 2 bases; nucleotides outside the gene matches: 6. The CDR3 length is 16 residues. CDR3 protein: CASSLGGAGLTDTQYF. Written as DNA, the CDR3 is TGTGCCAGCAGCTTAGGGGGAGCGGGGCTCACAGATACGCAGTATTTT.

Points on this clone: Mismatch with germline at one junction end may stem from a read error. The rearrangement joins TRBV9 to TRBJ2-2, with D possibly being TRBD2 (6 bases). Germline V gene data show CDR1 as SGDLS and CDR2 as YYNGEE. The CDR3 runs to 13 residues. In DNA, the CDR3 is TGTGCCAACAGCCCCGGGGGAACCGGGGAGCTGTTTTTT. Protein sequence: CANSPGGTGELFF.

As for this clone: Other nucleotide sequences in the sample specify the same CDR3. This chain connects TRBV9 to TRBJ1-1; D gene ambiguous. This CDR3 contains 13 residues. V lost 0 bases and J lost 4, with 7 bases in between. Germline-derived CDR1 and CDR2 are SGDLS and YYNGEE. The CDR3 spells CASSVGGSTEAFF. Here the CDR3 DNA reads TGTGCCAGCAGCGTAGGTGGGAGCACTGAAGCTTTCTTT.

CDR3 loop: CASSDSFLYGYTF. DNA for the CDR3: TGTGCCAGCAGCGACAGTTTCCTATATGGCTACACCTTC. The chain couples TRBV2 to TRBJ1-2; D perhaps matches TRBD1 (5 bases). Germline values: CDR1 SNHLY, CDR2 FYNNEI. CDR3 length equals 13 residues. V shed 6 bases and J shed 5 bases, with 13 bases lying between them.

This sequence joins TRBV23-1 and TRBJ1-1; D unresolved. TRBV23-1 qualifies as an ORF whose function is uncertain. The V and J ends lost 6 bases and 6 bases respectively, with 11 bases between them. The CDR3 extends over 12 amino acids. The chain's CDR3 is CASRTITSEAFF. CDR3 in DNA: TGCGCCAGCAGGACCATAACTTCTGAAGCTTTCTTT.

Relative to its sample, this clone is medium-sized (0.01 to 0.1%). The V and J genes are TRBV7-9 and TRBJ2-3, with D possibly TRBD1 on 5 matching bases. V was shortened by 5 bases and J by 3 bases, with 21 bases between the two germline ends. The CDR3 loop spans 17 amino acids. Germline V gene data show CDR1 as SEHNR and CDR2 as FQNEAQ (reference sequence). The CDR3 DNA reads TGTGCCAGCAGCGGACCGGTTAGGGGCCTCAGAACAGATACGCAGTATTTT. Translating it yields CASSGPVRGLRTDTQYF.

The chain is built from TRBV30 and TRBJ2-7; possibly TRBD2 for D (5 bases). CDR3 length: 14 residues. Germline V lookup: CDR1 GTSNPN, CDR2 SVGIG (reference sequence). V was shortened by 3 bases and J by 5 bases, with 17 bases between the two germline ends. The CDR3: CAWSPDAGIDEQYF. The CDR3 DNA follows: TGTGCCTGGAGCCCGGACGCGGGTATAGACGAGCAGTACTTC.

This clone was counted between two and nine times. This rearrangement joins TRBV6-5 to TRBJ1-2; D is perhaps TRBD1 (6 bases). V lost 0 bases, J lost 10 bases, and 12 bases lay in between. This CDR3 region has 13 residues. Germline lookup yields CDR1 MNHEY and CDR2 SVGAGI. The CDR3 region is CASSYSPGADYTF. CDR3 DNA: TGTGCCAGCAGTTACTCCCCAGGGGCCGACTACACCTTC.

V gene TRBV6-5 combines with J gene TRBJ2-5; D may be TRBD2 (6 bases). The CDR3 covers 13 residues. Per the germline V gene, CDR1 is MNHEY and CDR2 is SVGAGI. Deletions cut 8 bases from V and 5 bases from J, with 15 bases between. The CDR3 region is CASSPAGSETQYF. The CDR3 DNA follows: TGTGCCAGCTCTCCCGCGGGAAGTGAGACCCAGTACTTC.

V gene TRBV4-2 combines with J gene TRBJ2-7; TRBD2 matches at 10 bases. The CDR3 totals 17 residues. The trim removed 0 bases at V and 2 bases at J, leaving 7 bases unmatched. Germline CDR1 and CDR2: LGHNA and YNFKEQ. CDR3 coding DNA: TGTGCCAGCAGCCAAGATAGGCTAGCGGGAGCCCCCTACGAGCAGTACTTC. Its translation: CASSQDRLAGAPYEQYF.

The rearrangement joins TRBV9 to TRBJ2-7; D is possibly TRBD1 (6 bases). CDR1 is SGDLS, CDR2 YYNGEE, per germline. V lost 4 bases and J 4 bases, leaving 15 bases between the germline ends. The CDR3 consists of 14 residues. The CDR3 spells CASSPTGNGYEQYF. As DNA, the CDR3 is TGTGCCAGCAGCCCAACAGGGAATGGGTACGAGCAGTACTTC.

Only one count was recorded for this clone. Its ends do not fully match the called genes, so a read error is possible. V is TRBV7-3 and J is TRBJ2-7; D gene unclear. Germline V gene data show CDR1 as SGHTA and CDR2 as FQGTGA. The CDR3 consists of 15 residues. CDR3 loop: CASSLTPVNPYEQYF. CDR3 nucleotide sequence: TGTGCCAGCAGTTTAACCCCGGTAAATCCCTACGAGCAGTACTTC.

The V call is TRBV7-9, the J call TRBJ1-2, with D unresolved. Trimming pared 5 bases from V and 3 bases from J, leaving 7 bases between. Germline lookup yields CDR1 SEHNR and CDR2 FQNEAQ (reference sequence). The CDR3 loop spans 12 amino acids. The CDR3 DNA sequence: TGTGCCAGCAGCGGCTCATACTATGGCTACACCTTC. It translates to CASSGSYYGYTF. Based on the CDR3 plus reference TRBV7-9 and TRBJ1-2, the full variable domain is DTGVSQNPRHKITKRGQNVTFRCDPISEHNRLYWYRQTLGQGPEFLTYFQNEAQLEKSRLLSDRFSAERPKGSFSTLEIQRTEQGDSAMYLCASSGSYYGYTFGSGTRLTVV.

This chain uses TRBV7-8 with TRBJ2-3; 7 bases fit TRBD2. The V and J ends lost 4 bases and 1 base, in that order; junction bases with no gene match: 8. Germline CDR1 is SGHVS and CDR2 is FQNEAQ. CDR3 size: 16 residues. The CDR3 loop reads CASSSREAFGTDTQYF. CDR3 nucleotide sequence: TGTGCCAGCAGCTCCCGGGAGGCGTTCGGCACAGATACGCAGTATTTT. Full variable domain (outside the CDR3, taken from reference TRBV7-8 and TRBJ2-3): GAGVSQSPRYKVAKRGQDVALRCDPISGHVSLFWYQQALGQGPEFLTYFQNEAQLDKSGLPSDRFFAERPEGSVSTLKIQRTQQEDSAVYLCASSSREAFGTDTQYFGPGTRLTVL.

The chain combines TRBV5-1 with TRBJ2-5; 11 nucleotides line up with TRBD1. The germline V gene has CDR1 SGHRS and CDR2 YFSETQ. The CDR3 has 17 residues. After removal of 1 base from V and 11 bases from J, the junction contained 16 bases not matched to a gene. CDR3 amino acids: CASSLKPHGQGAEEQYF. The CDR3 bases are TGCGCCAGCAGCTTGAAACCCCACGGACAGGGGGCAGAGGAGCAGTACTTC.

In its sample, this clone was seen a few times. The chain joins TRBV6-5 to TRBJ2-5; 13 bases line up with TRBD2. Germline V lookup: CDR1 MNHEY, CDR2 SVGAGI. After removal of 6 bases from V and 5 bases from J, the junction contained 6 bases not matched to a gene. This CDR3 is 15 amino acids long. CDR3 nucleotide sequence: TGTGCCAGCAGAGGGACTAGCGGGGTTGGGGAGACCCAGTACTTC. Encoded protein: CASRGTSGVGETQYF.

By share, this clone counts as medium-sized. This chain's CDR3 is CASSHAENTEAFF. Written as DNA, the CDR3 is TGTGCCAGCAGTCATGCAGAGAACACTGAAGCTTTCTTT. V gene TRBV5-4 combines with J gene TRBJ1-1, with unresolved D. The germline V gene has CDR1 SGHNT and CDR2 YYREEE (reference sequence). CDR3 length: 13 residues. Trimming cost V 5 bases and J 1 base, with 9 bases left between them.

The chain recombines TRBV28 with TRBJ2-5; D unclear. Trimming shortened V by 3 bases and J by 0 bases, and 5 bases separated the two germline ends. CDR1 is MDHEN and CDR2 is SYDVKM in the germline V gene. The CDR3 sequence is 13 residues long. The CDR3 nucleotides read TGTGCCAGCAGTTTGGCTAACCAAGAGACCCAGTACTTC. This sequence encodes CASSLANQETQYF.

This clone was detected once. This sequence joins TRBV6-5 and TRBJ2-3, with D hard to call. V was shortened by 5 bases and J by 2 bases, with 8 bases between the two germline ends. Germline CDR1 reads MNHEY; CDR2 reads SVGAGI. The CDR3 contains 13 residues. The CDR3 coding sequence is TGTGCCAGCAGTAGCTTTAACACAGATACGCAGTATTTT. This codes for CASSSFNTDTQYF.

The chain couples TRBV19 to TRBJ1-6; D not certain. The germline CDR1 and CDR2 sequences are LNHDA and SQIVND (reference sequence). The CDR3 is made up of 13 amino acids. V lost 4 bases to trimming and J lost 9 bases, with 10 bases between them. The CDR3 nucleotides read TGTGCCAGTAGTACGGCCCCAGGTTCACCCCTCCACTTT. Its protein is CASSTAPGSPLHF. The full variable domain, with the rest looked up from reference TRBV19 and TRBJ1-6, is DGGITQSPKYLFRKEGQNVTLSCEQNLNHDAMYWYRQDPGQGLRLIYYSQIVNDFQKGDIAEGYSVSREKKESFPLTVTSAQKNPTAFYLCASSTAPGSPLHFGNGTRLTVT.

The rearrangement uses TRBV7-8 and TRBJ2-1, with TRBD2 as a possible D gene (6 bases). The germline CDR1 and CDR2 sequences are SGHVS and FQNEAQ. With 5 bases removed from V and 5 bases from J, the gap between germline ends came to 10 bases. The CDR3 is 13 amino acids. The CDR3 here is CASSVGLNNEQFF. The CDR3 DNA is TGTGCCAGCAGCGTGGGACTTAACAATGAGCAGTTCTTC.

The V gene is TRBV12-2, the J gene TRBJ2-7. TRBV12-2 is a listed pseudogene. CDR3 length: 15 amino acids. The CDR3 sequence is CASRYPGDGDYEQYF. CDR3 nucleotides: TGTGCAAGTCGCTACCCAGGTGATGGGGACTACGAGCAGTACTTC.

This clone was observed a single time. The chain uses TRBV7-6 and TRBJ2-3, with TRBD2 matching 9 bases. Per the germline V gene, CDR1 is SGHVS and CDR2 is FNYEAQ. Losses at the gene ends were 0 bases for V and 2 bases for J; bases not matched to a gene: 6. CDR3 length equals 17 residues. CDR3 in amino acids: CASSLAGTSPNTDTQYF. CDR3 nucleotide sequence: TGTGCCAGCAGCTTAGCCGGGACTAGCCCCAACACAGATACGCAGTATTTT.

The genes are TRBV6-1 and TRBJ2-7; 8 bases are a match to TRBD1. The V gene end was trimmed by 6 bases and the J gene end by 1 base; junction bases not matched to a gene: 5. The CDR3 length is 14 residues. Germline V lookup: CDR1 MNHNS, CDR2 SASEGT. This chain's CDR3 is CASSPRGHSYEQYF. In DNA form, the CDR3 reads TGTGCCAGCAGCCCCAGGGGGCATTCCTACGAGCAGTACTTC.